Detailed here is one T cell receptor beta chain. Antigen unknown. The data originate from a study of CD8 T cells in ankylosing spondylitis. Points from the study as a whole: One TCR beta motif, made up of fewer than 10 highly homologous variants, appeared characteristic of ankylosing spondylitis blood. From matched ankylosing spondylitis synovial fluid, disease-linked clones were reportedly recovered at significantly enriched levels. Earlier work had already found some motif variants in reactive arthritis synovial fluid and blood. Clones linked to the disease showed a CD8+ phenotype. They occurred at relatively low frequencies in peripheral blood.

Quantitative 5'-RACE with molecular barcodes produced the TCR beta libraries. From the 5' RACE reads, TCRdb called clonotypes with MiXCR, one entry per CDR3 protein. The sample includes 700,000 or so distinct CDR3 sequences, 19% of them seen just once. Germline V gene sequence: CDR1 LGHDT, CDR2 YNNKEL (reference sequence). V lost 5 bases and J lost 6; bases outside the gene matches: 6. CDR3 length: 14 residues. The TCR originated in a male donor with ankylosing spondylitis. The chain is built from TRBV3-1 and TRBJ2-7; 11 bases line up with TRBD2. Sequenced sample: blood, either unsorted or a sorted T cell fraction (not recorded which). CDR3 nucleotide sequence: TGTGCCAGCAGCACTCGACTAGCGGGGACCGAGCAGTACTTC. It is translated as CASSTRLAGTEQYF.